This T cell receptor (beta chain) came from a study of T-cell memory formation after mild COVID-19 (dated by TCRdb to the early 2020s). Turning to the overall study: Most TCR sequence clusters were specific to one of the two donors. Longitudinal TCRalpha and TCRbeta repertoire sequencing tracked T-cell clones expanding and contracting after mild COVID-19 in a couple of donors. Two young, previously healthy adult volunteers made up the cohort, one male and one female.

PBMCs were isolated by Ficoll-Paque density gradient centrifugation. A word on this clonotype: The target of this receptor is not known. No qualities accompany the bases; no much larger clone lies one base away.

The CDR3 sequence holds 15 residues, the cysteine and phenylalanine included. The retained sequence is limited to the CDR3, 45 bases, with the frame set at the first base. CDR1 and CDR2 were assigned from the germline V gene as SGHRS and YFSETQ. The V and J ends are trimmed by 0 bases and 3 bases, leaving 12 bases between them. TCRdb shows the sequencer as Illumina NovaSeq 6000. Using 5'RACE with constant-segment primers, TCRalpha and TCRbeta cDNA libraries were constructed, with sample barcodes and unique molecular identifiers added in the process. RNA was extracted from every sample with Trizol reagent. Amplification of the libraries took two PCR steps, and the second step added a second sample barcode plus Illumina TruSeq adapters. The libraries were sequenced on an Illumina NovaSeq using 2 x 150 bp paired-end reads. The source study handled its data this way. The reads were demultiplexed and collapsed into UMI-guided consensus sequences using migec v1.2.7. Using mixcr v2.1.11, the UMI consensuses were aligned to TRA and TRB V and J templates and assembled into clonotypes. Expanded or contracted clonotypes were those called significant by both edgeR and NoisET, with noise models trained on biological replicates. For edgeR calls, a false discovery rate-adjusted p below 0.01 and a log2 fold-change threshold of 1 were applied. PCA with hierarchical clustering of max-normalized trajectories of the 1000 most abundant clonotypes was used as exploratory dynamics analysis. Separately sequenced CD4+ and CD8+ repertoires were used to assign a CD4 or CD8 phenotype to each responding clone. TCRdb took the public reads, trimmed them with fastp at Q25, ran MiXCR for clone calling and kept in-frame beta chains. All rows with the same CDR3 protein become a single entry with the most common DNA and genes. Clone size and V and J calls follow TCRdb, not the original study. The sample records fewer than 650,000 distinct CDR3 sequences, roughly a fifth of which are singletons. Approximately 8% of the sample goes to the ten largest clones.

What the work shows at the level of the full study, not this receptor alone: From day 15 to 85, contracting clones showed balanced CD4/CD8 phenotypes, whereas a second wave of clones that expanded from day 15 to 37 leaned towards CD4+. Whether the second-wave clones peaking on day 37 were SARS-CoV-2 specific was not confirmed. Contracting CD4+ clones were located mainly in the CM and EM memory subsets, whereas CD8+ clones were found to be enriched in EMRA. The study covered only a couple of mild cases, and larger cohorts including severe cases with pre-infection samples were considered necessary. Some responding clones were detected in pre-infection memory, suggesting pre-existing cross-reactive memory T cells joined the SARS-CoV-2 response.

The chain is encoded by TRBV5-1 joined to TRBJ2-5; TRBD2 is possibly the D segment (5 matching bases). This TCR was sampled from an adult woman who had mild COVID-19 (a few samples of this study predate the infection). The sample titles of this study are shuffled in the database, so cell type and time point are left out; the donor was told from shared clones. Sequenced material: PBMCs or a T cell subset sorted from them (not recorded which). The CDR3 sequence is CASSLASGSKETQYF. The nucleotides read TGCGCCAGCAGCTTGGCATCGGGATCCAAAGAGACCCAGTACTTC. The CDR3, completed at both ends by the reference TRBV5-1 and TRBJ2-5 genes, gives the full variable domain KAGVTQTPRYLIKTRGQQVTLSCSPISGHRSVSWYQQTPGQGLQFLFEYFSETQRNKGNFPGRFSGRQFSNSRSEMNVSTLELGDSALYLCASSLASGSKETQYFGPGTRLLVL.